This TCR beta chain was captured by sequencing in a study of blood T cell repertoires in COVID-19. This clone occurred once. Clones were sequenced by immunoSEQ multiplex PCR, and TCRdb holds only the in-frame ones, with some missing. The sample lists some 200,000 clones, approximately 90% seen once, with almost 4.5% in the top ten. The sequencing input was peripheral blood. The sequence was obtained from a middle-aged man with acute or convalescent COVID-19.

The CDR3 loop is CASRPEGTQYF. Written as DNA, the CDR3 is TGTGCCAGCAGACCCGAGGGGACCCAGTACTTC. J is TRBJ2-5 and V is TRBV2; TRBD2 is a possible D gene (5 bases). The germline V and J ends were trimmed by 6 bases and 7 bases, with 9 bases remaining between them. CDR3 size: 11 residues. Germline values: CDR1 SNHLY, CDR2 FYNNEI.